This is a list of T cell receptor beta chains from one sample in a study of cytomegalovirus exposure and HLA in healthy donors. Only in-frame clones appear in the TCRdb table, and some are missing; sequencing was by immunoSEQ multiplex PCR. The table lists 100,000 to 150,000 clones, over 70% of them singletons. Sequenced material: PBMCs. The receptors come from a female donor in good health and CMV-seronegative. Both conserved end residues are part of each CDR3. D genes are given only for firm matches. Clone size is not always given. Where it is, it says once, few, many or a class for expanded clones.

v_gene	abundance	d_gene	j_gene	len	CDR3aa	CDR3nt
TRBV18	NA	NA	TRBJ2-1	17	CASSPPSRGRYANEQFF	TGTGCCAGCTCACCACCATCTAGGGGCCGTTATGCGAATGAGCAGTTCTTC
TRBV6-1	NA	NA	TRBJ2-5	13	CASRDREIGTQYF	TGTGCCAGCAGAGACCGGGAGATAGGGACCCAGTACTTC
TRBV7-6	NA	NA	TRBJ2-1	16	CASSPYQAIPNNEQFF	TGTGCCAGCAGCCCCTACCAGGCCATCCCAAACAATGAGCAGTTCTTC
TRBV11-2	NA	TRBD2	TRBJ2-7	17	CASSRLAGGPSSYEQYF	TGTGCCAGCAGCCGTCTAGCGGGGGGTCCTAGCTCCTACGAGCAGTACTTC
TRBV18	NA	TRBD1	TRBJ1-1	15	CASSVTGAPNTEAFF	TGTGCCAGCTCCGTAACAGGGGCCCCAAACACTGAAGCTTTCTTT
TRBV19	NA	NA	TRBJ1-5	12	CASSRGNQPQHF	TGTGCCAGTAGTCGGGGCAATCAGCCCCAGCATTTT
TRBV19	NA	TRBD1	TRBJ2-5	14	CASRDRGIQETQYF	TGTGCCAGTAGGGACAGGGGAATTCAAGAGACCCAGTACTTC
TRBV19	once	NA	TRBJ1-1	16	CASSIARDFMNTEAFF	TGTGCCAGTAGTATAGCGAGGGATTTCATGAACACTGAAGCTTTCTTT
TRBV4-1	NA	TRBD2	TRBJ2-1	17	CASSQGLAGGLYNEQFF	TGCGCCAGCAGCCAAGGACTAGCGGGAGGACTATACAATGAGCAGTTCTTC
TRBV28	NA	NA	TRBJ2-2	12	CASKSGTGELFF	TGTGCCAGCAAGAGTGGCACCGGGGAGCTGTTTTTT
TRBV18	NA	TRBD1	TRBJ2-5	16	CASSPPMDRGEETQYF	TGTGCCAGCTCACCACCGATGGACAGGGGAGAAGAGACCCAGTACTTC
TRBV6-1	NA	NA	TRBJ2-7	15	CASARRSSRSHEQYF	TGTGCCAGCGCCCGACGGTCATCGCGGTCCCACGAGCAGTACTTC
TRBV4-1	NA	NA	TRBJ2-1	16	CASSQDSQRSNNEQFF	TGCGCCAGCAGCCAAGATAGCCAGCGGAGTAACAATGAGCAGTTCTTC
TRBV11-2	NA	TRBD2	TRBJ2-3	16	CASSHLAGSSTDTQYF	TGTGCCAGCAGCCACCTAGCGGGGTCTAGCACAGATACGCAGTATTTT
TRBV5-1	NA	NA	TRBJ1-1	13	CASSRGGTTEAFF	TGCGCCAGCAGCCGGGGAGGGACGACTGAAGCTTTCTTT
TRBV5-6	NA	TRBD1	TRBJ1-3	16	CASSLGVTGAGNTIYF	TGTGCCAGCAGCTTGGGGGTGACAGGGGCTGGAAACACCATATATTTT
TRBV27	NA	NA	TRBJ2-5	12	CASSYPGREQYF	TGTGCCAGCAGTTATCCGGGTAGAGAGCAGTACTTC
TRBV10-1	few	NA	TRBJ2-5	14	CASSESRGQETQYF	TGCGCCAGCAGTGAGTCAAGGGGACAAGAGACCCAGTACTTC
TRBV7-9	once	TRBD2	TRBJ2-1	17	CASSLGPLTSGRVEQFF	TGTGCCAGCAGCTTAGGCCCCCTTACTAGCGGGAGGGTTGAGCAGTTCTTC
TRBV7-9	NA	NA	TRBJ2-5	15	CASSPGVGHGETQYF	TGTGCCAGCAGCCCTGGTGTGGGGCATGGAGAGACCCAGTACTTC
TRBV4-1	once	TRBD1	TRBJ2-3	17	CASSQRGRGQHADTQYF	TGCGCCAGCAGCCAAAGGGGCAGGGGGCAGCATGCAGATACGCAGTATTTT
TRBV30	NA	TRBD2	TRBJ2-3	18	CAWSVTYRGGGITDTQYF	TGTGCCTGGAGTGTAACGTACCGGGGCGGGGGGATCACAGATACGCAGTATTTT